This TCR beta chain was sequenced for a study of cytomegalovirus exposure and HLA in healthy donors (dated by TCRdb to the late 2010s). As for the study more broadly: An earlier analysis of a few hundred of the donors reported approximately 260 Gb of sequence data and around 110 million unique TCR beta sequences obtained from approximately 180 million T cells. Roughly 290 gigabases of sequencing data and around 85 million unique TCR sequences made up an early release that covered several hundred HLA-typed donors. Of the roughly 400 genotyped donors, around 81% fell in the genetic ancestry cluster associated with self-reported Caucasian donors. The study aimed to test whether signatures of past pathogen exposure could be identified by cataloging public T cell receptors. The study used immunosequencing to profile the T cell repertoires of approximately 690 subjects and linked those repertoires to cytomegalovirus serostatus. A separate validation cohort of some 130 different subjects was used in addition to the roughly 670-subject first cohort. To predict cytomegalovirus infection status, the study brought together high-throughput TCR immunosequencing, statistical association of individual TCRs with disease status, and machine learning. In a later analysis, previously published TCR beta repertoires from 666 donors were re-analyzed and high-resolution HLA genotyping was added so that TCR occurrence patterns could be studied. In the later analysis, no new phenotypic data were used to find candidate immune exposures; instead, reliance was placed on TCR beta sequences and their occurrence across donors. An earlier analysis of around 580 of the donors used high-throughput TCR beta sequencing to judge whether each TCR beta V gene segment behaved as functional or pseudogenic. Donor age, sex, ethnicity and CMV serostatus were compiled alongside the repertoire data. A later genetic analysis used genome-wide SNP genotypes for about 65% of the 666 donors, treating that subset as a discovery cohort. All discovery cohort repertoires had been generated using a single sequencing platform. HLA typing covered class I and class II loci at four-digit resolution. Typing coverage varied by locus: roughly 629-640 donors for A, B, C, DRB1 and DQB1; under 550 for DQA1; approximately 610 for DPA1; approximately 470 for DPB1. Roughly five DR-DQ haplotypes were handled as single units for association and clustering, since linkage in the cohort was strong. Among almost 400 genotyped donors of the cohort, an average of approximately 240,000 unique TCR beta nucleotide sequences were sequenced per donor, roughly 18% of them non-productive.

The library was produced with the immunoSEQ multiplex PCR assay. For the multiplex PCR, a mixture combining 60 forward primers for TCR Vbeta segments and 13 reverse primers for TCR Jbeta segments was used. The CDR3 region of rearranged TCR beta genes was amplified from genomic DNA by a multiplex PCR assay. The Illumina HiSeq System was used to sequence the amplified TCR beta libraries as 87-base-pair reads. Per the original workflow: In a later analysis, about 80 million unique TCR beta chains were counted across the 650 to 700 repertoires, and approximately 11 million of these chains were shared by at least two donors. Raw reads were error-corrected and collapsed into unique sequences by a nearest-neighbor algorithm in which closely related sequences were merged to remove PCR and sequencing errors. To assign V, D and J gene segments, CDR3 sequences were aligned to IMGT reference sequences. For a sequence to be retained, a match of at least six nucleotides to both a V gene segment and a J gene segment was required. Rearrangements were classified as productive when the CDR3 lacked stop codons and remained in frame with V and J, and all other rearrangements were classified as non-productive. CDR3 was defined by IMGT convention, running from the second conserved V-encoded cysteine to the conserved J-encoded phenylalanine. Sequences without an unambiguous match to a single V gene segment were excluded from the earlier analysis of about 640 of the donors. An earlier analysis of over 450 of the donors classified V segments as functional when productive rearrangements were above 56.7% and as segregating when the standard deviation between donors was above 5%. A statistical classification framework was developed to diagnose cytomegalovirus status using the catalog of TCR beta chain sequences. In a later analysis, V and J genes were assigned by comparing TCR nucleotide sequences against IMGT/GENE-DB human TR gene sequences. The TCRdist pipeline was used in a later analysis to assign CDR3 sequences and most-parsimonious VDJ recombination scenarios. In a later analysis, each TCR beta chain was defined by its CDR3 amino acid sequence together with its V-gene family, and reads without a unique V-gene family were excluded. As a way to deal with suspected cross-contamination and a sequencing artifact, a later analysis dropped 592 nucleotide sequences that were highly shared and had low generation probability. A later analysis calculated a clonal expansion index for each public chain from normalized within-repertoire ranks of inferred template counts. Generation probabilities in a later analysis came from a VDJ recombination model fitted to out-of-frame rearrangements, and those results were checked against IGoR. In a later analysis, hypergeometric tests were used to score TCR-TCR, TCR-HLA and TCR-CMV co-occurrence, with a repertoire-size bias correction applied to TCR pairs. False discovery rates were estimated in a later analysis by permuting HLA or CMV assignments 20 times. In a later analysis, co-occurring TCRs were grouped with DBSCAN, and TCRdist sequence similarity was added when clustering was performed within HLA-allele-positive subsets. For co-occurrence clustering, repertoires with fewer than 30,000 or more than 120,000 public chains were excluded, along with a handful of repertoires with anomalous nucleotide sharing. Entries here come from immuneACCESS through TCRdb and include only in-frame sequences with V and J called. Some clones fail to appear in such tables; in the studies checked, an unresolved V gene covers under half of the shortfall, and the cause of the remainder is unknown. V and J calls and clone size are as listed in that table; D and trimming were resolved from the DNA. This sample holds 200,000 or so clones; 65% to 85% were observed only once. 2.5% to 3% of the sample goes to the ten largest clones.

General conclusions and limits of the study: Compared with the approximately 710-donor mean, donors in an Asian-associated ancestry cluster had fewer N-insertions in productive TCRs, according to a later genetic analysis. When HLA alleles, especially DR and DQ, strongly co-occurred, TCR associations were difficult to assign to individual alleles. At a false discovery rate of 0.05, a later analysis linked approximately 18,000 TCR beta sequences to specific HLA alleles. In vitro tests confirmed that a few of the cytomegalovirus-associated TCR beta chains recognize cytomegalovirus antigens. A later genetic analysis associated a missense DCLRE1C variant with V-gene and J-gene trimming of TCR beta chains, and an independent cohort replicated the association. The only immune exposure information available for the cohort was CMV serostatus. In a later analysis, HLA-associated TCR beta chains were found to be more clonally expanded and to have lower generation probabilities than equally common non-associated chains. In an earlier analysis of some 540 of the donors, most TCR beta V segments appeared in productive rearrangements about 87% or about 30% of the time, broadly matching IMGT annotations. According to a later analysis, parvovirus B19, influenza, CMV and Epstein-Barr virus appeared linked to several top co-occurrence clusters. The authors suggested that the approach could potentially be generalized to other disease states and immunological phenotypes. A total of 150 or so TCR beta chains were listed by the study as associated with cytomegalovirus. The classifier was reported to diagnose cytomegalovirus status with high specificity and sensitivity in both the original and validation cohorts. Linkage disequilibrium might explain the correlated functional status among segregating V segments, but an unknown experimental factor could not be excluded. Across donors, most TCR sequences were observed very rarely, whereas some public TCRs were present in many individuals. A further reported finding was that TCR beta sequences accurately predicted the HLA-A and HLA-B alleles for most subjects in the first cohort. Because HLA typing was unavailable for some donors at each locus, only the typed subset was used in association tests. In a later analysis, most CMV-associated TCR beta chains were found to appear HLA-restricted, with HLA associations seemingly driven largely by CMV exposure. Because counts were too low, about 18 rarely observed V segments, including chromosome 9 orphons, were excluded from the earlier analysis of fewer than 650 of the donors. Roughly uniform sequencing depth across donors was assumed in presence/absence analyses, although this assumption may not hold. In this cohort, only TCR beta chains were sequenced, and detectable features were limited by the absence of alpha or paired-chain data. A group of highly shared sequence variants was considered likely to be a technical artifact of the sequencing pipeline. In a later analysis, TCR association rates were found to vary across HLA loci, with the most associated TCRs seen for DRB1 alleles and the fewest for HLA-C alleles.

With respect to this clone: Its antigen is still unknown. Within one base of it there is no much larger clone, and no base qualities were kept.

The cohort consisted of some 670 healthy bone marrow donors. All cohort members were sampled while nominally healthy, although unrecorded immune exposures were likely present. The donor was CMV seronegative and was included in the group of a few hundred seronegative cohort members. Every donor gave a peripheral blood sample, and the peripheral blood mononuclear cells from that sample were used for TCR beta sequencing. Genomic DNA was extracted from the blood cell samples with the Qiagen DNeasy Blood Extraction Kit. The sample taken for sequencing was PBMCs. This sequence was found in a man aged 25 to 40 in good health and CMV-seronegative.

CDR3 sequence: CASSGYRGLNTEAFF. The DNA reads as follows: TGTGCCAGCAGTGGCTACAGGGGGTTGAACACTGAAGCTTTCTTT. The chain links TRBV2 with TRBJ1-1; 8 bases in the middle match TRBD1. The germline V gene specifies SNHLY as CDR1 and FYNNEI as CDR2. Germline trimming: 4 bases from V, 0 bases from J; junction bases outside gene matches: 4. Inclusive of the bounding cysteine and phenylalanine, the CDR3 is 15 residues long. Solely the CDR3 DNA is kept, with 45 bases framed from the first base.